The present T cell receptor beta chain was sequenced within a study of memory B cells and T cells in multiple sclerosis. Sequenced by immunoSEQ multiplex PCR; TCRdb stores in-frame clones only, minus some. The table has about 32,000 clones, more than 70% seen once. About this clone itself: The antigen is undetermined.

Unmatched junction bases numbered 12, after V lost 0 bases and J lost 4 bases. The CDR3 runs 18 residues. Germline CDR1 and CDR2: SGDLS and YYNGEE. CFSE-dim autoproliferating and CFSE-high non-proliferating T cells from unstimulated culture were sequenced separately. Replicate wells were pooled after more than 6 days of stimulus-free culture of some 50 million CFSE-labeled PBMCs. This TCR derives from a human donor with multiple sclerosis. The sequenced sample consisted of PBMCs from blood kept in culture. This chain links TRBV9 with TRBJ2-2; 7 bases line up with TRBD2. The CDR3 loop is CASSVGQGGGRGTGELFF. The DNA for the CDR3 is TGTGCCAGCAGCGTAGGCCAGGGCGGGGGTAGAGGCACCGGGGAGCTGTTTTTT.